This is a list of T cell receptor beta chains from one sample in a study of cytomegalovirus exposure and HLA in healthy donors. The protocol was immunoSEQ multiplex PCR, while the TCRdb copy is restricted to in-frame clones and leaves out a portion. The sample lists more than 110,000 clones, 79% seen once, with 3.1% in the top ten. The sample was PBMCs. Receptors originate from a female donor in good health and CMV-seronegative. Each CDR3 is given with its conserved first and last residue. A D gene is named only where the DNA matches it firmly. A row's size may be missing; if present it is once, few, many or a size class.

V: TRBV6-5; length: 16; J: TRBJ2-7; size: -; D: -; CDR3: CASSYRSGFQNYEQYF; DNA: TGTGCCAGCAGTTACAGGAGCGGGTTCCAGAACTACGAGCAGTACTTC
V: TRBV7-2; length: 16; J: TRBJ2-1; size: -; D: TRBD1; CDR3: CASSPSRDRVANEQFF; DNA: TGTGCCAGCAGCCCGAGCCGGGACAGGGTGGCGAATGAGCAGTTCTTC
V: TRBV7-8; length: 16; J: TRBJ1-2; size: -; D: TRBD1; CDR3: CASSLVPGTGDYGYTF; DNA: TGTGCCAGCAGCTTAGTCCCCGGGACAGGGGACTATGGCTACACCTTC
V: TRBV5-6; length: 16; J: TRBJ2-5; size: once; D: TRBD2; CDR3: CASSLGLAGVWETQYF; DNA: TGTGCCAGCAGCTTGGGACTAGCGGGAGTATGGGAGACCCAGTACTTC
V: TRBV30; length: 13; J: TRBJ1-2; size: -; D: -; CDR3: CAWSSGSIYGYTF; DNA: TGTGCCTGGAGTTCCGGGAGCATTTATGGCTACACCTTC
V: TRBV4-1; length: 13; J: TRBJ2-7; size: -; D: -; CDR3: CASSLEGHGLRYF; DNA: TGCGCCAGCAGCCTCGAGGGACACGGACTTCGTTACTTC
V: TRBV9; length: 15; J: TRBJ2-3; size: -; D: -; CDR3: CASSVGQGTTDTQYF; DNA: TGTGCCAGCAGCGTAGGGCAGGGAACCACAGATACGCAGTATTTT
V: TRBV15; length: 14; J: TRBJ2-7; size: -; D: TRBD2; CDR3: CATGLTSGGTEQYF; DNA: TGTGCCACCGGGCTTACTAGCGGGGGTACCGAGCAGTACTTC
V: TRBV10-1; length: 16; J: TRBJ1-2; size: -; D: -; CDR3: CASSGWTQGARHGYTF; DNA: TGCGCCAGCAGTGGATGGACACAGGGAGCCAGACATGGCTACACCTTC
V: TRBV11-3; length: 17; J: TRBJ2-1; size: -; D: TRBD2; CDR3: CASSYELAGEGLDEQFF; DNA: TGTGCCAGCAGTTACGAACTAGCGGGAGAGGGGTTGGATGAGCAGTTCTTC
V: TRBV7-9; length: 12; J: TRBJ2-1; size: -; D: -; CDR3: CASSLRFNEQFF; DNA: TGTGCCAGCAGCCTGAGGTTCAATGAGCAGTTCTTC
V: TRBV12-5; length: 13; J: TRBJ1-5; size: -; D: -; CDR3: CASGETGLRPQHF; DNA: TGTGCTAGTGGGGAGACAGGCCTACGGCCCCAGCATTTT
V: TRBV5-6; length: 12; J: TRBJ2-2; size: -; D: -; CDR3: CASSPNTGELFF; DNA: TGTGCCAGCAGCCCAAACACCGGGGAGCTGTTTTTT
V: TRBV4-1; length: 16; J: TRBJ2-3; size: -; D: TRBD2; CDR3: CASSQGEGGATDTQYF; DNA: TGCGCCAGCAGCCAAGGGGAGGGTGGGGCCACAGATACGCAGTATTTT
V: TRBV7-3; length: 15; J: TRBJ2-2; size: -; D: -; CDR3: CASSRWFGLAGELFF; DNA: TGTGCCAGCTCCAGGTGGTTTGGGTTGGCCGGGGAGCTGTTTTTT
V: TRBV7-2; length: 15; J: TRBJ2-7; size: few; D: -; CDR3: CASSPVPRQAGEQYF; DNA: TGTGCCAGCAGCCCCGTACCTCGACAGGCCGGCGAGCAGTACTTC
V: TRBV5-5; length: 14; J: TRBJ2-5; size: -; D: -; CDR3: CASSPLARQETQYF; DNA: TGTGCCAGCAGCCCCCTAGCGAGACAAGAGACCCAGTACTTC
V: TRBV19; length: 12; J: TRBJ2-7; size: few; D: -; CDR3: CASIAGAGEQYF; DNA: TGTGCCAGTATTGCAGGGGCTGGGGAGCAGTACTTC
V: TRBV6-5; length: 15; J: TRBJ1-2; size: -; D: -; CDR3: CASSYSISGWKGYTF; DNA: TGTGCCAGCAGTTACTCGATTTCAGGATGGAAAGGCTACACCTTC
V: TRBV7-9; length: 14; J: TRBJ2-7; size: -; D: TRBD1; CDR3: CASSLQGASYEQYF; DNA: TGTGCCAGCAGCCTCCAGGGGGCTTCCTACGAGCAGTACTTC
V: TRBV6-5; length: 14; J: TRBJ2-7; size: few; D: TRBD1; CDR3: CASSSRDSLFGPYF; DNA: TGTGCCAGCAGTTCCCGGGACAGCCTATTTGGTCCGTACTTC
V: TRBV6-5; length: 15; J: TRBJ2-1; size: -; D: TRBD2; CDR3: CASSSTSGESDEQFF; DNA: TGTGCCAGCAGTTCGACTAGCGGGGAGTCGGATGAGCAGTTCTTC
V: TRBV5-1; length: 16; J: TRBJ2-3; size: few; D: TRBD2; CDR3: CASSPLAGGSTDTQYF; DNA: TGCGCCAGCAGTCCTCTAGCGGGGGGGAGCACAGATACGCAGTATTTT
V: TRBV5-5; length: 15; J: TRBJ2-7; size: -; D: TRBD1; CDR3: CASSFHRDSTYEQYF; DNA: TGTGCCAGCAGCTTTCACCGGGACAGTACCTACGAGCAGTACTTC
V: TRBV7-6; length: 13; J: TRBJ1-5; size: many; D: -; CDR3: CASSFLQGQPQHF; DNA: TGTGCCAGCTCCTTCCTACAGGGCCAGCCCCAGCATTTT
V: TRBV7-2; length: 14; J: TRBJ2-7; size: -; D: TRBD2; CDR3: CASRRWTSVNEQYF; DNA: TGTGCCAGCAGGAGATGGACTAGCGTCAACGAGCAGTACTTC
V: TRBV7-6; length: 18; J: TRBJ2-1; size: -; D: TRBD1; CDR3: CASSSEGVGDSLNNEQFF; DNA: TGTGCCAGCAGCTCCGAAGGGGTTGGGGACAGCCTCAACAATGAGCAGTTCTTC
V: TRBV6-1; length: 14; J: TRBJ1-4; size: few; D: TRBD1; CDR3: CASAFGTGNEKLFF; DNA: TGTGCCAGCGCCTTCGGGACAGGGAATGAAAAACTGTTTTTT
V: TRBV27; length: 16; J: TRBJ2-7; size: -; D: TRBD2; CDR3: CASSTFPPGLAGEQYF; DNA: TGTGCCAGCAGTACCTTCCCCCCGGGACTAGCGGGGGAGCAGTACTTC
V: TRBV29-1; length: 14; J: TRBJ1-4; size: -; D: TRBD1; CDR3: CSVASGGLNEKLFF; DNA: TGCAGCGTTGCTTCAGGGGGCCTTAATGAAAAACTGTTTTTT
V: TRBV20-1; length: 11; J: TRBJ2-7; size: -; D: -; CDR3: CSARDVLEQYF; DNA: TGCAGTGCTAGAGACGTCCTCGAGCAGTACTTC
V: TRBV6-4; length: 14; J: TRBJ2-2; size: -; D: -; CDR3: CASSEQGDTGELFF; DNA: TGTGCCAGCAGTGAACAGGGAGACACCGGGGAGCTGTTTTTT
V: TRBV29-1; length: 18; J: TRBJ2-5; size: -; D: TRBD2; CDR3: CSVEDRGERGGPQETQYF; DNA: TGCAGCGTTGAAGATCGCGGGGAGCGGGGGGGCCCGCAAGAGACCCAGTACTTC
V: TRBV6-6; length: 12; J: TRBJ1-2; size: -; D: -; CDR3: CASSYPGGGYTF; DNA: TGTGCCAGCAGTTACCCGGGGGGTGGCTACACCTTC
V: TRBV5-1; length: 14; J: TRBJ2-7; size: -; D: -; CDR3: CASSLELGAFEQYF; DNA: TGCGCCAGCAGCTTGGAATTGGGGGCCTTCGAGCAGTACTTC
V: TRBV19; length: 12; J: TRBJ2-7; size: once; D: -; CDR3: CASSIDLRHQYF; DNA: TGTGCCAGTAGTATAGATCTGAGACACCAGTACTTC
V: TRBV5-1; length: 14; J: TRBJ1-1; size: -; D: -; CDR3: CASSPTGQNTEAFF; DNA: TGCGCCAGCAGCCCGACGGGACAGAACACTGAAGCTTTCTTT
V: TRBV7-9; length: 13; J: TRBJ2-7; size: -; D: -; CDR3: CASSYDSHWKQYF; DNA: TGTGCCAGCAGCTATGACAGCCACTGGAAGCAGTACTTC
V: TRBV15; length: 15; J: TRBJ1-5; size: -; D: -; CDR3: CATSRDLADNQPQHF; DNA: TGTGCCACCAGCAGAGATCTAGCAGACAATCAGCCCCAGCATTTT
V: TRBV10-1; length: 16; J: TRBJ2-3; size: -; D: -; CDR3: CASSESGHEGTDTQYF; DNA: TGCGCCAGCAGTGAGTCCGGCCATGAGGGCACAGATACGCAGTATTTT
V: TRBV4-1; length: 15; J: TRBJ2-7; size: -; D: TRBD1; CDR3: CASSQDWTGLPEQYF; DNA: TGCGCCAGCAGCCAAGATTGGACAGGCCTTCCTGAGCAGTACTTC
V: TRBV5-1; length: 14; J: TRBJ1-1; size: -; D: -; CDR3: CASSYQTDTCEAFF; DNA: TGCGCCAGCAGCTACCAGACCGACACTTGTGAAGCTTTCTTT
V: TRBV7-2; length: 14; J: TRBJ1-4; size: -; D: -; CDR3: CASSLQVLNEKLFF; DNA: TGTGCCAGCAGCTTACAGGTCCTTAATGAAAAACTGTTTTTT
V: TRBV5-1; length: 14; J: TRBJ1-1; size: -; D: -; CDR3: CASSLTRTVTEAFF; DNA: TGCGCCAGCAGCTTGACCAGGACAGTAACTGAAGCTTTCTTT